This T cell receptor beta chain appears in the sequencing data of a study of radiotherapy plus CTLA-4 blockade in lung cancer. The overall study: Objective responses were seen in about a sixth of patients, disease control in approximately 30%.

The germline gives CDR1 SGHKS, CDR2 YYEKEE (reference sequence). This CDR3 is 11 amino acids long. With 0 bases removed from V and 11 bases from J, the gap between germline ends came to 5 bases. The data were produced by immunoSEQ multiplex PCR, yet TCRdb's version contains in-frame clones alone and is incomplete. This repertoire shows roughly 71,000 clones, roughly 80% found once; its top ten account for about 6.7%. The chain employs TRBV5-5 and TRBJ1-4; D unresolved. The starting material was peripheral blood, obtained from a patient treated with radiotherapy plus ipilimumab. This clonotype was obtained from a human donor with non-small cell lung cancer who had a complete response to radiotherapy plus ipilimumab. The CDR3 loop reads CASSLEGKLFF. The CDR3 nucleotides read TGTGCCAGCAGCTTGGAAGGCAAACTGTTTTTT.